These 9 T cell receptor beta chains came from one sample sequenced in a study of T cell clonotyping in hematopoietic cell transplantation. Method: immunoSEQ multiplex PCR; TCRdb's copy keeps in-frame clones and lacks some. The sample holds a few thousand clones, around 19% seen once. Sequencing was performed on PBMCs, taken 180 days after allogeneic stem cell transplant. The receptors originated from a young adult male patient who had an allogeneic stem cell transplant, so the T cells may come from the graft donor. Some clones in this sample may be carry-over from other donors' samples.

This clone was counted between two and nine times. The V and J genes are TRBV30 and TRBJ1-1; TRBD1 might be the D (5 bases). Trimming removed 4 bases from V and 6 bases from J, with 18 bases in between. This CDR3 is 14 amino acids long. The germline gives CDR1 GTSNPN, CDR2 SVGIG (reference sequence). The CDR3 DNA reads as TGTGCCTGGACCCCAGGGAGGGGAAACGCTGAAGCTTTCTTT. It encodes CAWTPGRGNAEAFF. The complete variable domain, with remaining parts taken from reference TRBV30 and TRBJ1-1, reads SQTIHQWPATLVQPVGSPLSLECTVEGTSNPNLYWYRQAAGRGLQLLFYSVGIGQISSEVPQNLSASRPQDRQFILSSKKLLLSDSGFYLCAWTPGRGNAEAFFGQGTRLTVV.

This clone was seen only a few times. The J gene is TRBJ2-5, the V gene TRBV30; TRBD2 aligns across 8 bases. Germline CDR1 is GTSNPN and CDR2 is SVGIG (reference sequence). With V trimmed by 0 bases and J by 8 bases, 5 bases remained unmatched. The CDR3 length is 13 residues. The CDR3 sequence is CAWSVGGGYTQYF. CDR3 bases: TGTGCCTGGAGTGTGGGCGGGGGGTACACCCAGTACTTC. Combining the CDR3 with reference TRBV30 and TRBJ2-5 gives the whole variable domain SQTIHQWPATLVQPVGSPLSLECTVEGTSNPNLYWYRQAAGRGLQLLFYSVGIGQISSEVPQNLSASRPQDRQFILSSKKLLLSDSGFYLCAWSVGGGYTQYFGPGTRLLVL.

This clone was seen a handful of times. V gene TRBV30 combines with J gene TRBJ1-1; D is unclear. Trimming cost V 7 bases and J 6 bases, with 9 bases left between them. This CDR3 spans 10 amino acids. Germline V gene data show CDR1 as GTSNPN and CDR2 as SVGIG (reference sequence). The CDR3: CASLRAEAFF. The DNA for the CDR3 is TGTGCCTCCTTACGTGCTGAAGCTTTCTTT. Supplemented by reference TRBV30 and TRBJ1-1, the full variable domain reads SQTIHQWPATLVQPVGSPLSLECTVEGTSNPNLYWYRQAAGRGLQLLFYSVGIGQISSEVPQNLSASRPQDRQFILSSKKLLLSDSGFYLCASLRAEAFFGQGTRLTVV.

V gene TRBV30 combines with J gene TRBJ1-1; weak D call: TRBD1 (6 bases). Germline CDR1 and CDR2: GTSNPN and SVGIG (reference sequence). The CDR3 has 13 amino acids. Trimming pared 8 bases from V and 3 bases from J, leaving 16 bases between. The DNA of the CDR3 is TGTGCCGAAGGGGGACATGGGTACACTGAAGCTTTCTTT. Protein: CAEGGHGYTEAFF.

The table lists this clone with a few counts. The CDR3 DNA reads as TGCGCCAGCAGCCAACCGCACTCTGGGGCCAACGTCCTGACTTTC. Translation gives CASSQPHSGANVLTF. The chain carries TRBV4-1 and TRBJ2-6, with D unclear. Germline values: CDR1 MGHRA, CDR2 YSYEKL. The CDR3 consists of 15 residues. V was cut by 2 bases and J by 0 bases, with 5 bases left in between.

The chain carries TRBV4-1 and TRBJ1-1; D not certain. The germline V gene has CDR1 MGHRA and CDR2 YSYEKL. The CDR3 sequence is 16 residues long. Trimming took 1 base from V and 2 from J, leaving 14 bases between them. In nucleotides, the CDR3 is TGCGCCAGCAGCCAAGTAAGGACTAACATTAACACTGAAGCTTTCTTT. Protein product: CASSQVRTNINTEAFF.

The rearrangement uses TRBV30 and TRBJ2-5; 9 bases agree with TRBD2. Germline values: CDR1 GTSNPN, CDR2 SVGIG (reference sequence). This CDR3 has 14 residues. The V segment lost 0 bases and the J segment 5 bases; nucleotides outside the gene matches: 4. CDR3 sequence: CAWSVGGGAETQYF. The CDR3 bases are TGTGCCTGGAGTGTAGGCGGGGGGGCCGAGACCCAGTACTTC.

This clone was recorded a few times. The V call is TRBV30, the J call TRBJ1-1, with D unclear. In germline, CDR1 is GTSNPN, CDR2 SVGIG (reference sequence). The V and J ends lost 0 bases and 1 base respectively, with 6 bases between them. This CDR3 contains 13 residues. For the CDR3, the DNA is TGTGCCTGGAGTGTAGATCGGAACACTGAAGCTTTCTTT. This sequence encodes CAWSVDRNTEAFF.

This chain links TRBV30 with TRBJ2-7, with TRBD2 matching over 9 bases. This CDR3 has 13 residues. Germline-derived CDR1 and CDR2 are GTSNPN and SVGIG (reference sequence). J lost 3 bases, V lost 4 bases, and 4 bases had no gene match. This chain's CDR3 is CAWTSGANYEQYF. The CDR3 DNA is TGTGCCTGGACTAGCGGGGCGAACTACGAGCAGTACTTC.